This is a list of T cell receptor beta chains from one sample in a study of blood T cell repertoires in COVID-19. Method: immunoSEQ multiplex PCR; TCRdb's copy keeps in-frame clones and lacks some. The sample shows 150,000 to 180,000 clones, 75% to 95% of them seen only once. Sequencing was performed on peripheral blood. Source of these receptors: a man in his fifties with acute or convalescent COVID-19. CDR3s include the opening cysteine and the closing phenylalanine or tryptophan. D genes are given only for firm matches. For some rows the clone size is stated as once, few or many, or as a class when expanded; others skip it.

TGCGCCAGCAGCTTGGGGCCTAGCGACAACTCCTACGAGCAGTACTTC	CASSLGPSDNSYEQYF	NA	TRBJ2-7	TRBV5-1	NA
TGTGCCAGCATTCTGCGGGGGTCTGGAAACACCATATATTTT	CASILRGSGNTIYF	NA	TRBJ1-3	TRBV28	NA
TGTGCCAGCAGCTTTTTTGCCAGGGACTATGGCTACACCTTC	CASSFFARDYGYTF	NA	TRBJ1-2	TRBV7-9	NA
TGTGCCAGCAGTCCTCGTAGGACAGCCCTCCACTTT	CASSPRRTALHF	NA	TRBJ1-6	TRBV28	NA
TGTGCCAGCAGTTTGCCAGGGGCTGCGGATACGCAGTATTTT	CASSLPGAADTQYF	NA	TRBJ2-3	TRBV28	NA
TGTGCCAGCAGCCTTACTAGCACCGGGGAGCTGTTTTTT	CASSLTSTGELFF	NA	TRBJ2-2	TRBV3-1/TRBV3-2	NA
TGTGCCAGCAGCCTTCTAGCGGGAGAATACAATGAGCAGTTCTTC	CASSLLAGEYNEQFF	few	TRBJ2-1	TRBV7-2	TRBD2
TGTGCCAGCAGTTACTCATCCGGGTCGAACGAGCAGTTCTTC	CASSYSSGSNEQFF	NA	TRBJ2-1	TRBV6-5	NA
TGCGCCAGCAGCCAGGACTTTTACAATGAGCAGTTCTTC	CASSQDFYNEQFF	NA	TRBJ2-1	TRBV5-1	NA
TGTGCCAGCAGAAGAGATAGCACAGATACGCAGTATTTT	CASRRDSTDTQYF	NA	TRBJ2-3	TRBV2	NA
TGTGCCAGTAGTATTAGTTCTAGAGGCGTCTACGAGCAGTACTTC	CASSISSRGVYEQYF	NA	TRBJ2-7	TRBV19	NA
TGTGCCAGCAGCCTTTATTCTGGGGCCAACGTCCTGACTTTC	CASSLYSGANVLTF	NA	TRBJ2-6	TRBV7-8	NA
TGTGCCACTCGACAGGGCCCAGATACGCAGTATTTT	CATRQGPDTQYF	NA	TRBJ2-3	TRBV2	TRBD1
TGCAGCGCTTCGGCCGGGACTAGCAGGGTTGAGCAGTTCTTC	CSASAGTSRVEQFF	few	TRBJ2-1	TRBV29-1	TRBD2
TGCGCCAGCAGCTTGGTAGGGACAGAGACCTACAATGAGCAGTTCTTC	CASSLVGTETYNEQFF	NA	TRBJ2-1	TRBV5-1	TRBD1
TGTGCAAGTCGCTTAAAGGGGGCGGACCAGCCCCAGCATTTT	CASRLKGADQPQHF	NA	TRBJ1-5	TRBV12-2	NA
TGTGCCAGTCGGGACAGGGATACCGGGGAGCTGTTTTTT	CASRDRDTGELFF	NA	TRBJ2-2	TRBV6-5	TRBD1
TGTGCCAGCAGTGATGCCGGGACAGCCTTTTCTGGAAACACCATATATTTT	CASSDAGTAFSGNTIYF	NA	TRBJ1-3	TRBV7-9	TRBD1
TGCGCCAGCAGCCCACGGGAAGCTCCCGGCACCTTC	CASSPREAPGTF	NA	TRBJ1-2	TRBV5-1	NA
TGTGCCAGTACCCCGGGACAGGGCAATCAGCCCCAGCATTTT	CASTPGQGNQPQHF	NA	TRBJ1-5	TRBV19	TRBD1
TGCGCCAGCACATCGGGGGGATTCCAAGAGACCCAGTACTTC	CASTSGGFQETQYF	once	TRBJ2-5	TRBV5-1	TRBD2
TGTGCCAGCAGCTTACAGGGGCGCACAGATACGCAGTATTTT	CASSLQGRTDTQYF	once	TRBJ2-3	TRBV11-3	NA
TGCGCCAGCAGCCAATCCTCGTGGACAGGGGCCGATGGCTACACCTTC	CASSQSSWTGADGYTF	once	TRBJ1-2	TRBV4-3	TRBD1
TGTGCCAGCAGCCAAGGCAGTAGCAATCAGCCCCAGCATTTT	CASSQGSSNQPQHF	NA	TRBJ1-5	TRBV4-2	NA
TGTGCCAGCTCTCTACGGGGGGTTGCTGAAGCTTTCTTT	CASSLRGVAEAFF	NA	TRBJ1-1	TRBV18	NA
TGTGCCAGCAGTTTTTCAGACTATGGCTACACCTTC	CASSFSDYGYTF	NA	TRBJ1-2	TRBV28	NA
TGTGCCAGCAGCCGGACAGCATCATCCTACGAGCAGTACTTC	CASSRTASSYEQYF	once	TRBJ2-7	TRBV3-1/TRBV3-2	NA
TGTGCCAGTAGTATTTCTGGGGCGAACAATGAAAAACTGTTTTTT	CASSISGANNEKLFF	NA	TRBJ1-4	TRBV19	NA
TGTGCCAGCAGCCGCACAGGGAGCTCTGGAAACACCATATATTTT	CASSRTGSSGNTIYF	NA	TRBJ1-3	TRBV7-9	NA
TGTGCCAGCAGCTTCAAGACAGGGTACAATGAGCAGTTCTTC	CASSFKTGYNEQFF	NA	TRBJ2-1	TRBV5-4	TRBD1
TGTGCCAGCTCACCACCCGAGGGGGTGAGCACAGATACGCAGTATTTT	CASSPPEGVSTDTQYF	NA	TRBJ2-3	TRBV18	NA
TGCGCCAGCAGCCAATCTAGCGGAGATGCCTATGAGGAGACCCAGTACTTC	CASSQSSGDAYEETQYF	NA	TRBJ2-5	TRBV4-1	TRBD2
TGTGCCACCAGTACAGGGAGTCCGGAGACCCAGTACTTC	CATSTGSPETQYF	NA	TRBJ2-5	TRBV24-1	NA
TGCGCCAGCAGCTTGGGATCCGGTGAGCAGTTCTTC	CASSLGSGEQFF	NA	TRBJ2-1	TRBV5-1	NA
TGTGCCGCTCGAGGCAGTAGCAATCAGCCCCAGCATTTT	CAARGSSNQPQHF	NA	TRBJ1-5	TRBV28	NA
TGTGCGGGGGGACGTTGGACTGAAGCTTTCTTT	CAGGRWTEAFF	NA	TRBJ1-1	TRBV28	NA
TGTGCCAGCACCACAGGGGGCGCATCCACCGGGGAGCTGTTTTTT	CASTTGGASTGELFF	NA	TRBJ2-2	TRBV28	TRBD1
TGTGCCACGGGGAACACTGAAGCTTTCTTT	CATGNTEAFF	NA	TRBJ1-1	TRBV6-6	NA
TGTGCCAGCAGTCTCGGGACTGGCAATGAGCAGTTCTTC	CASSLGTGNEQFF	NA	TRBJ2-1	TRBV27	NA
TGTGCCTGGAGTGTTGGGAGGAATCTGAACACTGAAGCTTTCTTT	CAWSVGRNLNTEAFF	NA	TRBJ1-1	TRBV30	NA
TGTGCCAGCACCCCGACAGGGTGGGTGGGTGAGCAGTACTTC	CASTPTGWVGEQYF	NA	TRBJ2-7	TRBV28	TRBD1
TGTGCCAGCAGCCAAGAGGGCGGGACCCAATATGGCTACACCTTC	CASSQEGGTQYGYTF	few	TRBJ1-2	TRBV4-2	NA
TGTGCCACCAGTGACCCAACTAGCGGCCGTGGCGGTCAGGAGCAGTTCTTC	CATSDPTSGRGGQEQFF	NA	TRBJ2-1	TRBV24-1	TRBD2
TGTGCCAGCAGCTTGGGACAGGGGTACAATGAGCAGTTCTTC	CASSLGQGYNEQFF	NA	TRBJ2-1	TRBV7-9	TRBD1